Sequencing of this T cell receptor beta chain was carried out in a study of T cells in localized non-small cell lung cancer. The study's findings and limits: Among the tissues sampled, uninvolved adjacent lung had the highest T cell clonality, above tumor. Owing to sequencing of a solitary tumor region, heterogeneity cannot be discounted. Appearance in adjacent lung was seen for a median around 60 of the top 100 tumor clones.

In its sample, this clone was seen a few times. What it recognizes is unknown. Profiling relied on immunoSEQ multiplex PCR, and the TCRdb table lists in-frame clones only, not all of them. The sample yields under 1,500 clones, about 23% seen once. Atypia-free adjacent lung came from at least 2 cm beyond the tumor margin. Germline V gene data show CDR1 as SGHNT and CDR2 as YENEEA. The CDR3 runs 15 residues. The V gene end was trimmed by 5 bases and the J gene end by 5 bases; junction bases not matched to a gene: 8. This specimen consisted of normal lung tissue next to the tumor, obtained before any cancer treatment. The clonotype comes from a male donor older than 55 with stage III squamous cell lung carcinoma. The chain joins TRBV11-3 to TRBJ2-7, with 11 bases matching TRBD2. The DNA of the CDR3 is TGTGCCAGCAGCCCCACTAGCGGGAGAACCGACGAGCAGTACTTC. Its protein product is CASSPTSGRTDEQYF.